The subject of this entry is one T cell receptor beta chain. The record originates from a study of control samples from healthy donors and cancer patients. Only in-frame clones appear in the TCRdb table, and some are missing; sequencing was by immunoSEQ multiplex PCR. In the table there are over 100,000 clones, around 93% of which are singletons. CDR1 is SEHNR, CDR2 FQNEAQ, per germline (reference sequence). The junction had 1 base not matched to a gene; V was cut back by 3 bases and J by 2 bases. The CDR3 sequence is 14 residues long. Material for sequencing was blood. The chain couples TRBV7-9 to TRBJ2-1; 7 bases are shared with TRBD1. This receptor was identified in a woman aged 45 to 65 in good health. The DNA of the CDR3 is TGTGCCAGCAGCTTCGACAGGGCCTACAATGAGCAGTTCTTC. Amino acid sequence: CASSFDRAYNEQFF.